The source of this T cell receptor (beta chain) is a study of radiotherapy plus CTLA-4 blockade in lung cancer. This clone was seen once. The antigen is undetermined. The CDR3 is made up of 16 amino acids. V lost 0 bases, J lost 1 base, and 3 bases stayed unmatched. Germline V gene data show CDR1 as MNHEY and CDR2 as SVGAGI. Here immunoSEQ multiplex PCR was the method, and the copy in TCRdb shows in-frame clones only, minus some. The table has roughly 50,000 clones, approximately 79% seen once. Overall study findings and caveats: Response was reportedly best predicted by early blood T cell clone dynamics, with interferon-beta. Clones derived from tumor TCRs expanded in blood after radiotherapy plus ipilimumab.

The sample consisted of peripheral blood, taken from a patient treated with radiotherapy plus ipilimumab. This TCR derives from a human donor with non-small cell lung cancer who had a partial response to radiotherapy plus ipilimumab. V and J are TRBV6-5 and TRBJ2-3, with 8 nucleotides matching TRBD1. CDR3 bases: TGTGCCAGCAGTTACTCTTGGGGACAGGGCACAGATACGCAGTATTTT. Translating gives CASSYSWGQGTDTQYF.